The TCR beta chain under discussion was sequenced for a study of cytomegalovirus exposure and HLA in healthy donors. Trimming left V 5 bases short and J 0 bases short, with 14 bases between. The CDR3 has 16 amino acids. Germline loops: CDR1 MDHEN, CDR2 SYDVKM. The PCR used 60 Vbeta and 13 Jbeta primers. Using immunoSEQ multiplex PCR, the repertoire was profiled, and TCRdb retains in-frame clones only, with some absent. Found here are roughly 200,000 clones; the top ten clones hold under 6.5%. Study-level results: CMV serostatus was the sole immune exposure data available. According to the study, some 160 TCR beta chains were cytomegalovirus-associated. Based on reports, TCR beta sequences accurately predicted HLA-A and HLA-B alleles for most subjects. Reported results showed that the classifier diagnosed cytomegalovirus status with high specificity and sensitivity.

Comment on this clone: As yet, its antigen is unknown.

The source is a man aged 25 to 40 in good health and CMV-seronegative. The rearrangement links TRBV28 to TRBJ1-5; no definite D call. Sample: PBMCs. The CDR3: CASSTDLLYSNQPQHF. The CDR3 DNA reads TGTGCCAGCAGTACAGACCTACTTTATAGCAATCAGCCCCAGCATTTT.